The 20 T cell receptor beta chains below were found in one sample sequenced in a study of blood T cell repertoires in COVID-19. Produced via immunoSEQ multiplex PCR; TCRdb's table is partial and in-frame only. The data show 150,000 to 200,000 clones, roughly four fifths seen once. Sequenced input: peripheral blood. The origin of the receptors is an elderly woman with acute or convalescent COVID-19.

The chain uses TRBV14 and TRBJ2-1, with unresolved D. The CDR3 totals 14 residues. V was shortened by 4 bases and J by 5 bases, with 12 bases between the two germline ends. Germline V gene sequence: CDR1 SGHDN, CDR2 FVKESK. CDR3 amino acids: CASSRRISDNEQFF. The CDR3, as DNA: TGTGCCAGCAGCCGCCGTATTTCAGACAATGAGCAGTTCTTC.

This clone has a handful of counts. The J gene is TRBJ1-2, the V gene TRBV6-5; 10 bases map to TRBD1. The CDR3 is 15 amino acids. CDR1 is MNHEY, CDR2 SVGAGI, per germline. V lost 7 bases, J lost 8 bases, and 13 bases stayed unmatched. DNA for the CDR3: TGTGCCAGCAACTCCGGGACAGGGGTTTTGAGCGGCTACACCTTC. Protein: CASNSGTGVLSGYTF.

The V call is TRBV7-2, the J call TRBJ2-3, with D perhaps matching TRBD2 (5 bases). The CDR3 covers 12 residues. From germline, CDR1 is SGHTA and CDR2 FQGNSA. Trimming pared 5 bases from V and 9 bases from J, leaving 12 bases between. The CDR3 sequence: CASSPTSWTQYF. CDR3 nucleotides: TGTGCCAGCAGCCCTACTAGTTGGACGCAGTATTTT.

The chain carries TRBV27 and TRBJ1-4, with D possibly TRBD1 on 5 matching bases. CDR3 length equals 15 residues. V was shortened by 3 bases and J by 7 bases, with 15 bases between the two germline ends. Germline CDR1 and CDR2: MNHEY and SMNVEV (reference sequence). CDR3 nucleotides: TGTGCCAGCAGTTTCGTTGGCCGACAGTCTGAAAAACTGTTTTTT. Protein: CASSFVGRQSEKLFF.

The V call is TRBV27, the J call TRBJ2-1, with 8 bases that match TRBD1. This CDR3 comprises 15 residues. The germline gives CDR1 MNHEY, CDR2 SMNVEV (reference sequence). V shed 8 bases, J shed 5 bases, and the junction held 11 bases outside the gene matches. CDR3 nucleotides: TGTGCCAGCCGCGACGGACAGGGAGTCCACAATGAGCAGTTCTTC. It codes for CASRDGQGVHNEQFF.

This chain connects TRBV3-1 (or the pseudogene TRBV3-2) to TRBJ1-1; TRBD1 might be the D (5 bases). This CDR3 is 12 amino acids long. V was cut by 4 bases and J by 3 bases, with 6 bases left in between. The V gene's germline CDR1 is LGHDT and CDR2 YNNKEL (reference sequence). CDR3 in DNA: TGTGCCAGCAGCCCAGGGTACACTGAAGCTTTCTTT. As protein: CASSPGYTEAFF.

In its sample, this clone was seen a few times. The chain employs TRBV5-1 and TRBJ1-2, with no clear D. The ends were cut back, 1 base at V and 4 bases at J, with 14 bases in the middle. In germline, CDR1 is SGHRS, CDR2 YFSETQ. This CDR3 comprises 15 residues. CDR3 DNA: TGCGCCAGCAGCTTGTCGGAGGGTGGAGGCTATGGCTACACCTTC. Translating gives CASSLSEGGGYGYTF.

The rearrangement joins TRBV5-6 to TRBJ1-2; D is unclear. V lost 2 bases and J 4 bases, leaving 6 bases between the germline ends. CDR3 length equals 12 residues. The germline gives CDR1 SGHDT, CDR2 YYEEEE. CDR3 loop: CASSFSGYGYTF. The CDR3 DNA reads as TGTGCCAGCAGCTTTTCCGGCTATGGCTACACCTTC.

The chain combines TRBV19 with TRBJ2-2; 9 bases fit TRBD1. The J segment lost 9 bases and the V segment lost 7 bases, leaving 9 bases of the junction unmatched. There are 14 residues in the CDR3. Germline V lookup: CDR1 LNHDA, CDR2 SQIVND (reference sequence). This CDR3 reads CASNNRGRGRELFF. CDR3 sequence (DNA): TGTGCCAGTAACAACAGGGGGCGAGGAAGGGAGCTGTTTTTT.

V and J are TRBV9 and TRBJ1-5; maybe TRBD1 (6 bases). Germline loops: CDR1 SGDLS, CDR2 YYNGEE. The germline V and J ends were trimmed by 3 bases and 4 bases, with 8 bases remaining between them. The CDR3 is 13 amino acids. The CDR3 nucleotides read TGTGCCAGCAGCGAGGGGGGGAATCAGCCCCAGCATTTT. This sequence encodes CASSEGGNQPQHF.

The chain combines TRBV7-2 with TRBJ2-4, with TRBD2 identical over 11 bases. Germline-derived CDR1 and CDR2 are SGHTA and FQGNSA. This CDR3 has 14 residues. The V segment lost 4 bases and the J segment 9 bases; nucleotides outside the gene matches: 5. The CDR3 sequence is CASSYTGTSGIQYF. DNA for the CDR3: TGTGCCAGCAGCTATACCGGGACTAGCGGCATTCAGTACTTC.

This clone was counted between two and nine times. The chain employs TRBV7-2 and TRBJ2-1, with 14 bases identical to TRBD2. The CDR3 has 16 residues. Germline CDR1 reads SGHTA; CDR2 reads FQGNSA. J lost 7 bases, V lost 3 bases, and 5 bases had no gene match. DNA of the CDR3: TGTGCCAGCAGCTTCGCCGGGACTAGCGGGAGAAATGAGCAGTTCTTC. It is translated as CASSFAGTSGRNEQFF.

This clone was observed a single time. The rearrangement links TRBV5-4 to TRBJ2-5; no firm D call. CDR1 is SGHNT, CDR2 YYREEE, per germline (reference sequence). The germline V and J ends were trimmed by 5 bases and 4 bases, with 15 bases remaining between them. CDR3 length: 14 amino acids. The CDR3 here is CASSSPPGRETQYF. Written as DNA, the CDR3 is TGTGCCAGCAGTAGTCCCCCAGGTCGAGAGACCCAGTACTTC.

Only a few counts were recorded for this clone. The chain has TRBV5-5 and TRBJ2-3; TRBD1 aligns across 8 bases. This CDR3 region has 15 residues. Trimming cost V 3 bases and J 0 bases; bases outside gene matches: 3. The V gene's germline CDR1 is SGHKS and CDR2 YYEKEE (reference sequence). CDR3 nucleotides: TGTGCCAGCAGCTGGACAGGGAGGAGCACAGATACGCAGTATTTT. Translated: CASSWTGRSTDTQYF.

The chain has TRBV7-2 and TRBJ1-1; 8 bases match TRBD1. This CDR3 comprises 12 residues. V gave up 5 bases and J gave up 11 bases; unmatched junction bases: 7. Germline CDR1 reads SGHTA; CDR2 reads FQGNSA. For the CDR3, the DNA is TGTGCCAGCAGCGGCAGGGGGCGGGTGGCTTTCTTT. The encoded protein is CASSGRGRVAFF.

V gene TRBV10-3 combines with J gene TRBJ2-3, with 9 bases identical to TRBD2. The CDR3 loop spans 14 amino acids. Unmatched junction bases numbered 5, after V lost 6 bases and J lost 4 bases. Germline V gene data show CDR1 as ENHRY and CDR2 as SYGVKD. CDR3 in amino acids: CAIRDSGSSDTQYF. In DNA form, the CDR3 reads TGTGCCATCAGGGATAGCGGGAGCTCAGATACGCAGTATTTT.

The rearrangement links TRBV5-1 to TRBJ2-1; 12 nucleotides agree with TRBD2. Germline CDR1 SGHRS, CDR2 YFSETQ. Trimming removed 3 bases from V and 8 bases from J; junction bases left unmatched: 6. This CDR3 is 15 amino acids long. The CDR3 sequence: CASSSRLAGVDEQFF. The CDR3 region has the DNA TGCGCCAGCAGCTCCCGACTAGCGGGAGTGGATGAGCAGTTCTTC.

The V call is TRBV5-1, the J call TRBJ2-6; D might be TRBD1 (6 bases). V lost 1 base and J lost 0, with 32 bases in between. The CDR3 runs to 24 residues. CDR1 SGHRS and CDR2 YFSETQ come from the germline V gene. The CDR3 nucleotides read TGCGCCAGCAGCTTGCTTGGGGGACCCTTTCGGACAGAAAAAATCTACTCTGGGGCCAACGTCCTGACTTTC. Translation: CASSLLGGPFRTEKIYSGANVLTF. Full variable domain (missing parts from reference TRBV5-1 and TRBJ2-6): KAGVTQTPRYLIKTRGQQVTLSCSPISGHRSVSWYQQTPGQGLQFLFEYFSETQRNKGNFPGRFSGRQFSNSRSEMNVSTLELGDSALYLCASSLLGGPFRTEKIYSGANVLTFGAGSRLTVL.

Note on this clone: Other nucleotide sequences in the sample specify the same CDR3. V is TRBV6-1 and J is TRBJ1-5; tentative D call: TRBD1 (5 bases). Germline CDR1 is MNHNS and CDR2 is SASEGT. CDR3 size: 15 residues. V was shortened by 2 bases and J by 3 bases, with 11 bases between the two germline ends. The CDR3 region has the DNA TGTGCCAGCAGTGAACCAAGGGGTCTCAATCAGCCCCAGCATTTT. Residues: CASSEPRGLNQPQHF.

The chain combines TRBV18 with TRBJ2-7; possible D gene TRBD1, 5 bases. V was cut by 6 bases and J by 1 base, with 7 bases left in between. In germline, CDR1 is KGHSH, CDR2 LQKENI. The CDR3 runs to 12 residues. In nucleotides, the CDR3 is TGTGCCAGCTCGACAGTTTCCTACGAGCAGTACTTC. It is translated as CASSTVSYEQYF.